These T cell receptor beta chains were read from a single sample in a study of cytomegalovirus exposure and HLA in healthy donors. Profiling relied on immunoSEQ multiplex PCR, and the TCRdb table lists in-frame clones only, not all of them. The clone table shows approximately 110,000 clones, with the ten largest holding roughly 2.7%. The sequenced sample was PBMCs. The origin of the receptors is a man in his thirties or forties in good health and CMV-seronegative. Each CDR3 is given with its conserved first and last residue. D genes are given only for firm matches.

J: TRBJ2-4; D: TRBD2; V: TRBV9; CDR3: CASSVGLAGGKAKNIQYF; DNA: TGTGCCAGCAGCGTAGGACTAGCGGGAGGGAAGGCCAAAAACATTCAGTACTTC
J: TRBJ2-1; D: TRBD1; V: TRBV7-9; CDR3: CASSTTRDRVETYNEQFF; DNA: TGTGCCAGCAGCACCACCCGGGACAGGGTGGAAACCTACAATGAGCAGTTCTTC
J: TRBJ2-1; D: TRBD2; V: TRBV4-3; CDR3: CASSQVGEAGGPGEQFF; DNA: TGCGCCAGCAGCCAAGTGGGGGAAGCGGGAGGGCCGGGTGAGCAGTTCTTC
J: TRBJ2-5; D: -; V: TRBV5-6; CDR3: CASGRGQETQYF; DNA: TGTGCCAGCGGACGCGGGCAAGAGACCCAGTACTTC
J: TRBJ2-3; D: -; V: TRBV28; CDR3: CASSFSLGALYQTDTQYF; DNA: TGTGCCAGCAGTTTCAGTTTGGGGGCCTTATACCAGACAGATACGCAGTATTTT
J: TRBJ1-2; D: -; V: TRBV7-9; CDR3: CASSLGPGNGYTF; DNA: TGTGCCAGCAGCTTAGGTCCGGGAAATGGCTACACCTTC
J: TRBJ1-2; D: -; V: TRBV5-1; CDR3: CASSWDVQEGFDYGYTF; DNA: TGCGCCAGCAGCTGGGATGTACAAGAGGGCTTCGACTATGGCTACACCTTC
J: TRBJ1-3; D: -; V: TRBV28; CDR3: CASSGGGVVYTIYF; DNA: TGTGCCAGCAGTGGAGGAGGGGTCGTCTACACCATATATTTT
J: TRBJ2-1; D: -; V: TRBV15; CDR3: CATSRSDRKDKGNEQFF; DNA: TGTGCCACCAGCAGATCTGACCGGAAGGACAAGGGGAATGAGCAGTTCTTC
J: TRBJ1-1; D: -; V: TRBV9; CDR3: CASSDGGSNTEAFF; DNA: TGTGCCAGCAGCGACGGCGGGTCGAACACTGAAGCTTTCTTT